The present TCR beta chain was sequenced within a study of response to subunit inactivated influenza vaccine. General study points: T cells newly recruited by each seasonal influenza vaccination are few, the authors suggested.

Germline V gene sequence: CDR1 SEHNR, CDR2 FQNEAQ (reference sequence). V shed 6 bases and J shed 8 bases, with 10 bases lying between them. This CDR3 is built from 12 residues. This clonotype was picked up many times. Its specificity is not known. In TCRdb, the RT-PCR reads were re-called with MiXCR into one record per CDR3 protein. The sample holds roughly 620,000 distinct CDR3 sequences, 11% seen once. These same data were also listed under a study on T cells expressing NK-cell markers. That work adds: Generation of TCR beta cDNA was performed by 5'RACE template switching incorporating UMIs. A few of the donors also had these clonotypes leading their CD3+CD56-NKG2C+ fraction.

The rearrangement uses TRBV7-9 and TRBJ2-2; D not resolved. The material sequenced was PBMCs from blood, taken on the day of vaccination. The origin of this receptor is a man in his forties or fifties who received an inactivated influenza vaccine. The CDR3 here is CASRPPEGELFF. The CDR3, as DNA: TGTGCCAGCAGACCCCCGGAGGGGGAGCTGTTTTTT.